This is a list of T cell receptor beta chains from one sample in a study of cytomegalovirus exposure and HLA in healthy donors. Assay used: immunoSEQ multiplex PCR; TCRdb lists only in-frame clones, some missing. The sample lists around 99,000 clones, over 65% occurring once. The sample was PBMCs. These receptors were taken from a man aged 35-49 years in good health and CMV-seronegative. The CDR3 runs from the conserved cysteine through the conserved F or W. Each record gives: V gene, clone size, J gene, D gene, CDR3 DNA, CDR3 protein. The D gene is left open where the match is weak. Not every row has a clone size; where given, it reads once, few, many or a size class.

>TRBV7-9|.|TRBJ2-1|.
TGTGCCAGCAGAGGATTAGGGGCCTACAATGAGCAGTTCTTC
CASRGLGAYNEQFF
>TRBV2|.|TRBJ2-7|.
TGTGCCAGCAGTGTCCAATTCGAGCAGTACTTC
CASSVQFEQYF
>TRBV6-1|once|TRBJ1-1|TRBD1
TGTGCCAGCCACAGGGGGAACACTGAAGCTTTCTTT
CASHRGNTEAFF
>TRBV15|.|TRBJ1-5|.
TGTGCCACCAGCAGAGAGGGGCAGGGGATTCAGCCCCAGCATTTT
CATSREGQGIQPQHF
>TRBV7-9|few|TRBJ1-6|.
TGTGCCAGCAGCTCCGGGTTACAGGGTTATAATTCACCCCTCCACTTT
CASSSGLQGYNSPLHF
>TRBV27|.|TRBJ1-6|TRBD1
TGTGCCAGCAGTACGGGACAGGGGGGTTTTAATCCACCCCTCCACTTT
CASSTGQGGFNPPLHF
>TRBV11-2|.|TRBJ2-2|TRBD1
TGTGCCAGCAGCCCGGGGACAGGGGCGATCGGGGAGCTGTTTTTT
CASSPGTGAIGELFF
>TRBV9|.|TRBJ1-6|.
TGTGCCAGCAGCGTCCAGAGCGGTTCGAATTCACCCCTCCACTTT
CASSVQSGSNSPLHF
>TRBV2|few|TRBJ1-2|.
TGTGCCAGCAACATACTAAGGGGGGGAAATGGCTACACCTTC
CASNILRGGNGYTF
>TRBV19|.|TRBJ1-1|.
TGTGCCAGTCAAGGGGTTTTGAACACTGAAGCTTTCTTT
CASQGVLNTEAFF
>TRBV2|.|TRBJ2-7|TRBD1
TGTGCCAGCAGTGTCGGACAGGGGGCCCACGAGCAGTACTTC
CASSVGQGAHEQYF
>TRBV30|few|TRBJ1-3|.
TGTGCCTGGAGTTCACTCCTCTCTGGAAACACCATATATTTT
CAWSSLLSGNTIYF
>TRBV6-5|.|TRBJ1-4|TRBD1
TGTGCCAGCAGGACGACAGGGTTTGAAAAACTGTTTTTT
CASRTTGFEKLFF
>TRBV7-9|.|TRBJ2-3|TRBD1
TGTGCCAGCAGCTCCTCCGGGACAGGGGGCACAGATACGCAGTATTTT
CASSSSGTGGTDTQYF
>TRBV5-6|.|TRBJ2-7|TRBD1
TGTGCCAGCAGCTCGGAAGACAGGGGCTATGTGGACGAGCAGTACTTC
CASSSEDRGYVDEQYF
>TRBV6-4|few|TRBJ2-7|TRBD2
TGTGCCAGCAGTGACTTCCTAGCGGGATTCTACGAGCAGTACTTC
CASSDFLAGFYEQYF
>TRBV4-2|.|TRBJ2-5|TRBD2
TGTGCCAGCAGCCAAACTAGCGGGAAGCAGACCCAGTACTTC
CASSQTSGKQTQYF
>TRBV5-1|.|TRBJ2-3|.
TGCGCCAGCAGTTTAACCGGGATCGACACAGATACGCAGTATTTT
CASSLTGIDTDTQYF
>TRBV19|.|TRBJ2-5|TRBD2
TGTGCCAGTAGTATGAGGACTAGCGGGGGCCCAGGGACCCAGTACTTC
CASSMRTSGGPGTQYF
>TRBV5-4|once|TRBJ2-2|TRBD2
TGTGCCAGCAGCTTAGCGGGAGTCGGGACCGGGGAGCTGTTTTTT
CASSLAGVGTGELFF
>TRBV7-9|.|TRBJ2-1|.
TGTGCCAGCAGCGGACAGAGCTCCTACAATGAGCAGTTCTTC
CASSGQSSYNEQFF
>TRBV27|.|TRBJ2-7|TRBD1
TGTGCCAGCAGTCCGCGAGGGGACAGGGTTACCTACGAGCAGTACTTC
CASSPRGDRVTYEQYF